The entry below gives a single T cell receptor (beta chain) sequence along with its context. Its target is not known. Sequencing used immunoSEQ multiplex PCR; TCRdb keeps in-frame clones, though not all of them. The sample holds some 25,000 clones; more than 75% are singletons and the top ten take around 5.7%. This sample was taken from a study of T cells in localized non-small cell lung cancer. Overall study results and limits: In adjacent lung, a median about 52 of the top 100 tumor clones were found. Peak T cell clonality was found in uninvolved adjacent lung, exceeding tumor.

The CDR3 consists of 15 residues. Trimming removed 2 bases from V and 1 base from J, with 12 bases in between. Germline assignment: CDR1 SGHRS and CDR2 YFSETQ. Sequencing used PBMCs, obtained before any cancer treatment. The chain couples TRBV5-1 to TRBJ1-1; possible D gene TRBD1, 6 bases. The receptor was isolated from a man aged 35-69 years with stage II lung adenocarcinoma. The CDR3 DNA reads as TGCGCCAGCAGCTTCGGGGGGCCTACGAACACTGAAGCTTTCTTT. Protein sequence: CASSFGGPTNTEAFF.